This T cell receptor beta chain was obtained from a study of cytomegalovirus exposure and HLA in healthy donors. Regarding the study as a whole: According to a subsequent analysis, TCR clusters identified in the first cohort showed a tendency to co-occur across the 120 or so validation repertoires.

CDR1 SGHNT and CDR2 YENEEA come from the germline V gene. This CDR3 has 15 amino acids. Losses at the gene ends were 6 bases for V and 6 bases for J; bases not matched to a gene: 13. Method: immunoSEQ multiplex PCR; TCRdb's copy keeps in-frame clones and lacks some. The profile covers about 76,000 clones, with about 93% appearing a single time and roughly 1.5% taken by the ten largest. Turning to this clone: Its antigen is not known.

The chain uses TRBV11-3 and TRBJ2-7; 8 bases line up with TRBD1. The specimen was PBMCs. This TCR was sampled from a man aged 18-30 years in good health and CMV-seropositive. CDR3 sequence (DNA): TGTGCCAGCAGTGTTACGACAGGGGTTTCGGGCGAGCAGTACTTC. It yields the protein CASSVTTGVSGEQYF.